A single T cell receptor (beta chain) is shown here with its context. The sample originates from a study of blood T cell repertoires in COVID-19. Assay used: immunoSEQ multiplex PCR; TCRdb lists only in-frame clones, some missing. The sample shows fewer than 250,000 clones, approximately 84% of them seen only once. The CDR3 consists of 15 residues. Germline values: CDR1 GTSNPN, CDR2 SVGIG (reference sequence). V was trimmed by 3 bases and J by 0 bases, leaving 13 bases between them. The clonotype originates from a woman of 80 years or more with acute or convalescent COVID-19. The sequencing input was peripheral blood. V is TRBV30 and J is TRBJ2-3; D is uncertain. Here the CDR3 reads CAWRTGSRSTDTQYF. CDR3 coding DNA: TGTGCCTGGAGGACCGGGTCTCGTAGCACAGATACGCAGTATTTT. Full variable domain (outside the CDR3, taken from reference TRBV30 and TRBJ2-3): SQTIHQWPATLVQPVGSPLSLECTVEGTSNPNLYWYRQAAGRGLQLLFYSVGIGQISSEVPQNLSASRPQDRQFILSSKKLLLSDSGFYLCAWRTGSRSTDTQYFGPGTRLTVL.